This TCR beta chain derives from a study of CD8 T cells in Susac syndrome. V shed 9 bases and J shed 2 bases, with 14 bases lying between them. The CDR3 totals 13 residues. Germline V gene sequence: CDR1 MDHEN, CDR2 SYDVKM. To note about this clonotype: The antigen is unknown.

Overall study findings and caveats: Individuals included in the TCR sequencing and HLA analysis were acknowledged by the study to be relatively few in number.

Patients with Susac syndrome showed fulfilment of recently defined diagnostic criteria for definite or probable disease. The CD8+ and CD4+ T cells were isolated magnetically using a negative isolation approach, whereas the TEMRA cells were enriched by FACS. RNA was extracted with the RNeasy kit, and a quantity of 0.5 to 1 ug was reverse transcribed using random hexamers. TCR beta CDR3 was amplified by immunoSEQ covering 54 Vbeta and 13 Jbeta. TCRdb independently ran MiXCR on the immunoSEQ multiplex PCR reads; one entry per CDR3 protein. Altogether approximately 150,000 distinct CDR3 sequences are present, under 97% being singletons, with the ten largest covering 0.084%.

This sequence was found in a human donor with Susac syndrome. The genes are TRBV28 and TRBJ2-7; no clear D. Sequenced sample: CD4+ T cells from PBMCs. The CDR3 reads CASTLNPTYEQYF. The CDR3 region has the DNA TGTGCCAGTACCCTTAACCCCACCTACGAGCAGTACTTC.